The following is a T cell receptor beta chain sequence with its context. The data stem from a study of response to subunit inactivated influenza vaccine. One entry per CDR3 protein, called by TCRdb with MiXCR from the RT-PCR reads. The table lists about 570,000 distinct CDR3 sequences, about 10% of them singletons. Germline values: CDR1 MDHEN, CDR2 SYDVKM. The CDR3 length is 15 residues. With 5 bases clipped from V and 2 bases from J, the junction kept 4 bases outside the gene matches. The data were also submitted as part of a second study, on T cells expressing NK-cell markers. That publication notes: Template switching by 5'RACE with UMIs generated the TCR beta cDNA.

Source: PBMCs from blood, taken on the day of vaccination. This TCR was sampled from a middle-aged man who received an inactivated influenza vaccine. The chain links TRBV28 to TRBJ2-1; 9 nucleotides line up with TRBD2. CDR3 nucleotide sequence: TGTGCCAGCAGTAAGCGGGGGGTCACCTACAATGAGCAGTTCTTC. Translated, it gives CASSKRGVTYNEQFF.